The entry below describes one TCR beta chain. V lost 3 bases and J 0 bases, leaving 9 bases between the germline ends. Germline lookup yields CDR1 DFQATT and CDR2 SNEGSKA (reference sequence). This CDR3 is built from 14 residues. Assay used: immunoSEQ multiplex PCR; TCRdb lists only in-frame clones, some missing. The sample holds around 99,000 clones; around 90% are singletons and the top ten take roughly 12%. This record belongs to a study of T cell responses to AZD1222 COVID-19 vaccine. The rearrangement uses TRBV20-1 and TRBJ2-4; D is unclear. The TCR originated in an adult in good health. The specimen was peripheral blood, collected on day 0 of AZD1222 vaccination. CDR3 sequence: CSASIDGAKNIQYF. The CDR3 DNA reads TGCAGTGCTAGTATAGACGGAGCCAAAAACATTCAGTACTTC.